This TCR beta chain was recovered during a study of blood T cells in healthy people across ages. V gave up 4 bases and J gave up 4 bases, with 10 bases separating them. The CDR3 runs 12 residues. Germline V lookup: CDR1 SQVTM, CDR2 ANQGSEA. In this sample, this clonotype turned up many times. The second PCR ran about 6 to 11 cycles with a sample-barcoded 5' primer and J-beta primers. MiXCR, run by TCRdb on the 5' RACE reads, gives a single entry per CDR3 protein. The sample contains over a million distinct CDR3 sequences, approximately 43% of which appear only once. The receptor comes from a woman aged 18-30 years in good health. Sequences were obtained from blood. The chain carries TRBV29-1 and TRBJ1-2; D gene ambiguous. The CDR3 DNA is TGCAGCGTTGTTGAGGAGGGCTATGGCTACACCTTC. Translating it yields CSVVEEGYGYTF.